Below are 13 T cell receptor beta chains sequenced from a single sample in a study of cytomegalovirus exposure and HLA in healthy donors. Use of 60 Vbeta and 13 Jbeta primers characterized the PCR. Clones were read by immunoSEQ multiplex PCR, and TCRdb kept only the in-frame ones, dropping some. Seen here are roughly 160,000 clones, around 85% observed once, and the top ten hold 1%. Sample: PBMCs. These receptors were collected from a boy between 2 and 10 years old in good health and CMV-seronegative.

The chain has TRBV7-8 and TRBJ1-1, with D possibly being TRBD1 (6 bases). The germline gives CDR1 SGHVS, CDR2 FQNEAQ. This CDR3 spans 15 amino acids. Between the trimmed V and J ends, which lost 6 bases and 6 bases, there was a span of 20 bases. CDR3 amino acids: CASRPIQGQSPEAFF. The CDR3 DNA reads TGTGCCAGCAGGCCGATACAAGGACAGAGCCCTGAAGCTTTCTTT.

A single count supports this clone. V gene TRBV30 combines with J gene TRBJ2-2, with D unresolved. The CDR3 loop spans 13 amino acids. Germline CDR1 is GTSNPN and CDR2 is SVGIG (reference sequence). Trimming removed 5 bases at V and 4 bases at J, with 11 bases between. CDR3 DNA sequence: TGTGCCTGGTCGGTGCCGAGCACCGGGGAGCTGTTTTTT. Translation: CAWSVPSTGELFF.

CDR3 DNA sequence: TGTGCCAGCAGCTTACGCGGGGGCAGCACAGATACGCAGTATTTT. This encodes CASSLRGGSTDTQYF. The chain has TRBV11-2 and TRBJ2-3; TRBD2 might be the D (7 bases). The length of the CDR3 is 15 residues. Between the trimmed V and J ends, which lost 2 bases and 0 bases, there was a span of 9 bases. Germline CDR1 is SGHAT and CDR2 is FQNNGV.

V gene TRBV28 combines with J gene TRBJ2-2, with D tentatively TRBD1 (6 bases). Trimming removed 1 base from V and 1 base from J, with 10 bases in between. The germline V gene encodes CDR1 MDHEN and CDR2 SYDVKM. This CDR3 has 16 residues. The CDR3 region is CASSLSARGNTGELFF. CDR3 in DNA: TGTGCCAGCAGTTTATCGGCCAGGGGGAACACCGGGGAGCTGTTTTTT. Looking up the rest from reference TRBV28 and TRBJ2-2 gives the full variable domain: DVKVTQSSRYLVKRTGEKVFLECVQDMDHENMFWYRQDPGLGLRLIYFSYDVKMKEKGDIPEGYSVSREKKERFSLILESASTNQTSMYLCASSLSARGNTGELFFGEGSRLTVL.

The chain joins TRBV9 to TRBJ2-7; unclear D gene. Germline loops: CDR1 SGDLS, CDR2 YYNGEE. Trimming removed 0 bases from V and 5 bases from J, with 15 bases in between. CDR3 length equals 15 residues. CDR3 amino acids: CASSVGFSPGDEQYF. The CDR3, as DNA: TGTGCCAGCAGCGTAGGGTTTTCGCCGGGTGACGAGCAGTACTTC.

The CDR3: CASSSQDLSGNTIYF. The CDR3 coding sequence is TGTGCCAGCAGCTCACAGGATCTCTCTGGAAACACCATATATTTT. This chain connects TRBV7-2 to TRBJ1-3; a possible D gene is TRBD1 (5 bases). The germline CDR1 and CDR2 sequences are SGHTA and FQGNSA. The CDR3 consists of 15 residues. Deletions cut 4 bases from V and 0 bases from J, with 10 bases between.

This chain links TRBV11-2 with TRBJ2-5; 7 nucleotides line up with TRBD2. Germline V gene data show CDR1 as SGHAT and CDR2 as FQNNGV. The CDR3 extends over 14 amino acids. V dropped 3 bases and J dropped 4; count of bases not matched to a gene: 5. The CDR3 sequence: CASSLGGGGETQYF. The CDR3 bases are TGTGCCAGCAGCTTGGGCGGGGGAGGAGAGACCCAGTACTTC.

V gene TRBV7-9 combines with J gene TRBJ2-5; TRBD2 aligns across 8 bases. V lost 5 bases to trimming and J lost 4 bases; unmatched junction nucleotides: 6. Germline V lookup: CDR1 SEHNR, CDR2 FQNEAQ (reference sequence). This CDR3 has 14 residues. The CDR3 region is CASSRSGAGETQYF. The CDR3 bases are TGTGCCAGCAGCCGTAGCGGGGCGGGAGAGACCCAGTACTTC.

The genes are TRBV5-4 and TRBJ1-6; a weak D match, TRBD1 (5 bases). Germline V gene lookup returns CDR1 SGHNT and CDR2 YYREEE (reference sequence). The ends were cut back, 1 base at V and 13 bases at J, with 18 bases in the middle. This CDR3 has 15 residues. This CDR3 is CASSLRGDLEGPLHF. As DNA, the CDR3 is TGTGCCAGCAGCTTGCGGGGGGACCTGGAGGGCCCCCTCCACTTT. The full variable domain, completed using reference TRBV5-4 and TRBJ1-6, is ETGVTQSPTHLIKTRGQQVTLRCSSQSGHNTVSWYQQALGQGPQFIFQYYREEENGRGNFPPRFSGLQFPNYSSELNVNALELDDSALYLCASSLRGDLEGPLHFGNGTRLTVT.

This sequence joins TRBV5-1 and TRBJ1-4; TRBD1 matches 9 bases. Germline lookup yields CDR1 SGHRS and CDR2 YFSETQ. The CDR3 extends over 16 amino acids. Losses at the gene ends were 2 bases for V and 0 bases for J; bases not matched to a gene: 2. CDR3 loop: CASSFDRGATNEKLFF. In nucleotides, the CDR3 is TGCGCCAGCAGCTTTGACAGGGGGGCAACTAATGAAAAACTGTTTTTT.

The gene calls are TRBV27 and TRBJ2-1; TRBD2 agrees at 14 bases. Germline V gene data show CDR1 as MNHEY and CDR2 as SMNVEV (reference sequence). The V and J ends lost 4 bases and 5 bases, in that order; junction bases with no gene match: 4. The length of the CDR3 is 16 residues. CDR3 sequence: CASSSGLAGVDNEQFF. DNA for the CDR3: TGTGCCAGCAGTTCGGGACTAGCGGGGGTGGACAATGAGCAGTTCTTC.

The chain couples TRBV7-3 to TRBJ1-1; weak D call: TRBD1 (6 bases). This CDR3 region has 13 residues. Germline CDR1 reads SGHTA; CDR2 reads FQGTGA. Trimming left V 5 bases short and J 10 bases short, with 17 bases between. In DNA, the CDR3 is TGTGCCAGCAGCCAGAACAGGGAAAGTGGAGCTTTCTTT. Residues: CASSQNRESGAFF.

The rearrangement uses TRBV4-1 and TRBJ2-7; TRBD2 agrees at 8 bases. This CDR3 has 15 amino acids. The germline V gene has CDR1 MGHRA and CDR2 YSYEKL. Trimming cost V 1 base and J 0 bases; bases outside gene matches: 2. This chain's CDR3 is CASSQGLAGSYEQYF. For the CDR3, the DNA is TGCGCCAGCAGCCAAGGTCTAGCGGGCTCCTACGAGCAGTACTTC.